The present T cell receptor (beta chain) was sequenced within a study of shared clonotypes between healthy human individuals (dated by TCRdb to about 2020). Background for the entire study: The cohort comprised two women and a few men aged 18 to 49 years. To estimate repertoire size and how much clonotypes are shared between individuals, the study performed deep sequencing of blood TCR repertoires from about 5 healthy adults. Between about 0.9 and 9 billion PBMCs per donor were obtained by leukapheresis. To increase sequencing depth and limit assay-specific biases, TCR repertoire library preparation and sequencing were carried out by different laboratories using diverse techniques. For each donor, three plates each were used for CD4 naive and CD4 memory, two plates were used for CD8 naive, and one plate was used for CD8 memory. The study at large found these results: Even with the large sequencing depth, rarefaction of the sorted-subset datasets indicated that sequencing was incomplete. Compared with non-shared clonotypes, clonotypes shared by all four sorted-subset donors had higher generation probabilities. Only blood was sampled, and tissue TCR repertoires likely differ from those in blood. The genetic and exposure-history diversity represented was limited by the small number of donors. Based on pairwise subsampling, the degree of clonotype sharing among donors was expected to be affected by sequencing depth. When several donors were compared, the shared fraction of clonotypes was about 5% for naive CD4, 3.5% for naive CD8, about 2.4% for memory CD4, and 0.4% for memory CD8. Larger estimated clonotype richness was generally found for naive subsets than for memory subsets.

The donors were healthy, HIV-negative adults with no recently reported acute infections or vaccinations. Every donor was a Caucasian adult residing in Nashville, Tennessee, USA. CD4+ T cells were enriched through magnetic negative selection, after which naive cells were positively selected on CD45RA and the remaining negative fraction served as the memory subset. Blood was obtained by leukapheresis, after which PBMCs were separated by Ficoll-Histopaque density gradient centrifugation and cryopreserved in liquid nitrogen vapor phase. Analytical flow cytometry was used to check the purity and quantity of every magnetically sorted T cell population. Each sorted fraction had its genomic DNA isolated and then quantified by UV absorbance on a Nanodrop 2000c. Trimming takes 6 bases off V and 7 bases off J; junction bases not matched to a gene: 11. From its cysteine to its phenylalanine, the CDR3 spans 14 amino acids. Of the read, only the CDR3 DNA is kept; its 42 bases are in frame from base 1. From the germline V gene, CDR1 is MDHEN and CDR2 is SYDVKM.

Using the deep immunoSEQ assay, multiplex PCR amplified TCR CDR3 regions from genomic DNA. For each cell subset, the extracted genomic DNA was distributed evenly across all wells of several immunoSEQ 96-well plates, and each plate served as one replicate. Each replicate PCR for sorted subsets received around 200 ng genomic DNA, equal to around 32,000 T cell genomes. Purified libraries were quantified with a Qubit 3.0 fluorometer, sized on a Bioanalyzer 2100, and re-quantified with the KAPA Library Quantification kit. Every immunoSEQ 96-well plate was sequenced on a separate single-read 150-cycle Illumina NextSeq 550 flow cell. In the original analysis: Because only junctional sequences without quality scores were contained in the immunoSEQ output, filtering matching that applied to full-length reads could not be performed. To assign V/J genes and CDR3, sequences were annotated against IMGT germline references using PyIR, a Python wrapper for IgBLAST v1.9. Reads were filtered out if the reads had weak V/J assignments (E-value above 1e-6), no CDR3, stop codons, out-of-frame junctions, or ambiguous translated residues. A V3J clonotype was defined by an identical inferred V gene, J gene, and CDR3 amino acid sequence. Percentage overlap between repertoires was calculated by dividing the number of shared unique clonotypes by the size of the smaller repertoire. Three approaches were used to assess repertoire richness: RTK rarefaction, the Chao1 estimator, and Recon v2.1 estimates of unobserved clonotypes. OLGA was used to compute generation probabilities for all TCRbeta clonotypes that the gDNA method yielded from a handful of donors. Here the immuneACCESS table is served through TCRdb, limited to in-frame sequences with V and J called. Missing clones are a known gap in these copies; in checked studies unresolved V genes cover under half, and the rest lacks a known reason. V and J calls and clone size are given by that table; D and trimming were obtained from the DNA. Present in this sample are hundreds of thousands of clones, about 96% of which were seen just once. The ten largest clones represent 0.05% to 0.07% of the sample.

Turning to this clone: Its recognized antigen is unknown. Base quality data are lacking; no much larger clone is found one base away.

Input material: naive CD4+ T cells sorted from blood. The cell subset or site label of this sample denotes: CD45RA+ positively selected. The receptor's source is a woman in her 30s in good health. The chain employs TRBV28 and TRBJ1-2; TRBD1 matches 7 bases in the middle. The DNA sequence follows: TGTGCCAGCAGCCAGACAGGGATAGGGAGTGGCTACACCTTC. This gives the protein CASSQTGIGSGYTF.